What follows are 4 T cell receptor beta chains derived from one specimen sequenced in a study of Graves' ophthalmopathy and Graves' hyperthyroidism. Investigators amplified TCR beta CDR3 regions from RNA transcripts. A first-round RT-PCR used HTBI primers, followed by a second-round multiplex PCR. TCRdb independently ran MiXCR on the multiplex PCR reads; one entry per CDR3 protein. The sample records around 600,000 distinct CDR3 sequences, over 40% being singletons. The specimen was peripheral blood. The receptor source for this set is an adult man with Graves' ophthalmopathy.

V usage is TRBV10-2 and J usage is TRBJ1-6; D remains unclear. Trimming cost V 4 bases and J 7 bases, with 23 bases left between them. The CDR3 covers 18 residues. Germline assignment: CDR1 WSHSY and CDR2 SAAADI. The CDR3 DNA reads TGCGCCAGCAGTGTTACTCCGCGGACTACAATTGCAAATTCACCCCTCCACTTT. This sequence encodes CASSVTPRTTIANSPLHF.

This clonotype was detected ten times or more. This rearrangement joins TRBV12-3 or TRBV12-4 to TRBJ1-1; D gene uncertain. The CDR3 is 13 amino acids. V lost 2 bases to trimming and J lost 6 bases, with 10 bases between them. The CDR3, as DNA: TGTGCCAGCAGTTTATTGTGGAGGCCTGAAGCTTTCTTT. Amino acids: CASSLLWRPEAFF.

In its sample, this clonotype was seen many times. V usage is TRBV24-1 and J usage is TRBJ2-5; tentatively, D is TRBD1 or TRBD2 (5 bases each). V gave up 2 bases and J gave up 1 base, with 10 bases separating them. The CDR3 runs 15 residues. Germline values: CDR1 KGHDR, CDR2 SFDVKD. CDR3 nucleotides: TGTGCCACCAGTGATTGGAAGGGGACCCAAGAGACCCAGTACTTC. It translates to CATSDWKGTQETQYF.

Many counts were recorded for this clonotype. The rearrangement uses TRBV6-5 and TRBJ2-7; 10 nucleotides line up with TRBD1. With 2 bases clipped from V and 5 bases from J, the junction kept 3 bases outside the gene matches. The germline CDR1 and CDR2 sequences are MNHEY and SVGAGI. CDR3 size: 14 residues. In DNA form, the CDR3 reads TGTGCCAGCAGTTACGGGACAGGGGTAAACGAGCAGTACTTC. This translates into CASSYGTGVNEQYF.